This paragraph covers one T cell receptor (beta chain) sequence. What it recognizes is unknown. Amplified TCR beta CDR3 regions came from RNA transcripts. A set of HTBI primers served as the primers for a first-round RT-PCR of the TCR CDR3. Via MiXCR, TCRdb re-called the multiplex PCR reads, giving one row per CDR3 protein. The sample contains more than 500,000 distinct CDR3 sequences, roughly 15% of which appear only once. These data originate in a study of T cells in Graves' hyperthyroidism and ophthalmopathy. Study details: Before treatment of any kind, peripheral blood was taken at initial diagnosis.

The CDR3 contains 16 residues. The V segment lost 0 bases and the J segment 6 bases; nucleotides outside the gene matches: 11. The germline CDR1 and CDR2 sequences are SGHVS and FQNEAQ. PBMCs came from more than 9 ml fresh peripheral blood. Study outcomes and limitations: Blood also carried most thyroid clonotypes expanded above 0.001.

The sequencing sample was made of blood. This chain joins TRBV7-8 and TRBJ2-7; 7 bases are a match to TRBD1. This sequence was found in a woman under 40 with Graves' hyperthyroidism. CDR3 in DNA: TGTGCCAGCAGCTTAGCGCCCCCAGGGGGTCCCTCCGAGCAGTACTTC. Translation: CASSLAPPGGPSEQYF.